The 29 T cell receptor beta chains listed next were all sequenced from one sample in a study of T-cell memory formation after mild COVID-19. Each CDR3 protein gets one entry after TCRdb re-called the 5' RACE reads with MiXCR. The data show more than 300,000 distinct CDR3 sequences, roughly an eighth seen once. The sample taken for sequencing was PBMCs or a T cell subset sorted from them (not recorded which). Receptor source: a man younger than 35 who had mild COVID-19 (a few samples of this study predate the infection). Cell type and time point are not known.

The chain couples TRBV10-3 to TRBJ2-5; tentative D call: TRBD1 (6 bases). In germline, CDR1 is ENHRY, CDR2 SYGVKD. V was cut by 2 bases and J by 5 bases, with 9 bases left in between. The CDR3 contains 13 residues. The CDR3 DNA reads as TGTGCCATCAGTGAGCCCGACAGGGAGACCCAGTACTTC. The encoded protein is CAISEPDRETQYF.

This clonotype has just a few counts. The chain joins TRBV4-2 to TRBJ2-6; the D gene could be TRBD1 or TRBD2 (5 bases each). The CDR3 runs 18 residues. Trimming pared 1 base from V and 2 bases from J, leaving 15 bases between. Germline V gives CDR1 LGHNA, CDR2 YNFKEQ. CDR3 DNA: TGTGCCAGCAGCCAAGTGGGGCTGGGGGAAGCTGGGGCCAACGTCCTGACTTTC. Protein sequence: CASSQVGLGEAGANVLTF.

The V and J genes are TRBV29-1 and TRBJ2-7; TRBD1 matches 7 bases. CDR3 length: 15 amino acids. The germline V gene has CDR1 SQVTM and CDR2 ANQGSEA. Germline trimming cut 3 bases from V and 2 bases from J; bases unmatched to any gene: 10. CDR3 nucleotide sequence: TGCAGCGTTGAGGTGGCAGGGACAGCCCCCTACGAGCAGTACGTC. Its translation is CSVEVAGTAPYEQYV.

This clonotype occurred many times. The rearrangement links TRBV7-9 to TRBJ2-7, with D possibly being TRBD1 or TRBD2 (5 bases each). The CDR3 contains 14 residues. The V gene lost 5 bases and the J gene lost 1 base, with 12 bases spanning the gap. CDR1 and CDR2 from the germline V gene are SEHNR and FQNEAQ (reference sequence). This CDR3 is CASSPPGSSYEQYF. CDR3 bases: TGTGCCAGCAGCCCCCCAGGGAGTTCCTACGAGCAGTACTTC.

This chain uses TRBV9 with TRBJ1-1; D is uncertain. Germline CDR1 reads SGDLS; CDR2 reads YYNGEE. CDR3 length equals 13 residues. Between the trimmed V and J ends, which lost 3 bases and 3 bases, there was a span of 9 bases. The CDR3 spells CASSAAIYTEAFF. The CDR3 coding sequence is TGTGCCAGCAGCGCCGCTATCTACACTGAAGCTTTCTTT.

The chain combines TRBV7-3 with TRBJ2-5, with 10 bases aligning to TRBD2. The CDR3 spans 17 residues. Germline CDR1 and CDR2: SGHTA and FQGTGA. The V gene end was trimmed by 5 bases and the J gene end by 4 bases; junction bases not matched to a gene: 13. CDR3 in amino acids: CASSPGQAGGPGETQYF. In DNA, the CDR3 is TGTGCCAGCAGCCCTGGTCAAGCGGGGGGGCCGGGAGAGACCCAGTACTTC.

In this sample, this clonotype turned up a few times. The chain recombines TRBV6-2 or TRBV6-3 with TRBJ2-1; D is unclear. Germline assignment: CDR1 MNHEY and CDR2 SVGEGT. The CDR3 has 11 amino acids. Trimming left V 2 bases short and J 10 bases short, with 6 bases between. The CDR3 DNA reads TGTGCCAGCAGTTACGTGGGGGAGCAGTTCTTC. Translating it yields CASSYVGEQFF.

The chain uses TRBV5-1 and TRBJ1-1; possible D gene TRBD1, 5 bases. Germline CDR1 is SGHRS and CDR2 is YFSETQ. The V and J ends lost 2 bases and 1 base respectively, with 12 bases between them. The CDR3 is 15 residues long. The CDR3 sequence is CASSFRLGENTEAFF. The DNA of the CDR3 is TGCGCCAGCAGCTTCAGACTAGGGGAGAACACTGAAGCTTTCTTT.

Comments on this clonotype: The missing conserved phenylalanine or tryptophan at the end of this CDR3 makes a read error likely. This chain links TRBV5-4 with TRBJ2-7; D not certain. Between the trimmed V and J ends, which lost 3 bases and 5 bases, there was a span of 15 bases. This CDR3 is built from 14 residues. The germline V gene encodes CDR1 SGHNT and CDR2 YYREEE (reference sequence). CDR3 in DNA: TGTGCCAGCAGCTCCTTGGGTAGGGCCCACGAGCAGTACTAC. Translation: CASSSLGRAHEQYY.

This clonotype has more than one count but fewer than ten. The CDR3 nucleotides read TGTGCCAGCTCACCTGGACCCCAGGGAGAGACCCAGTACTTC. Amino acids: CASSPGPQGETQYF. V usage is TRBV18 and J usage is TRBJ2-5; tentative D call: TRBD1 (5 bases). The germline CDR1 and CDR2 sequences are KGHSH and LQKENI. V was shortened by 3 bases and J by 4 bases, with 12 bases between the two germline ends. The CDR3 totals 14 residues. Full variable domain (missing parts from reference TRBV18 and TRBJ2-5): NAGVMQNPRHLVRRRGQEARLRCSPMKGHSHVYWYRQLPEEGLKFMVYLQKENIIDESGMPKERFSAEFPKEGPSILRIQQVVRGDSAAYFCASSPGPQGETQYFGPGTRLLVL.

The genes are TRBV27 and TRBJ2-7; no definite D call. Germline V gives CDR1 MNHEY, CDR2 SMNVEV (reference sequence). This CDR3 is built from 15 residues. V lost 5 bases to trimming and J lost 5 bases, with 19 bases between them. In nucleotides, the CDR3 is TGTGCCAGCAGTCCACTTGGCCCCCGGTTCGACGAGCAGTACGTC. Protein sequence: CASSPLGPRFDEQYV.

This sequence joins TRBV7-9 and TRBJ2-3; a possible D gene is TRBD1 (6 bases). Germline-derived CDR1 and CDR2 are SEHNR and FQNEAQ (reference sequence). Trimming removed 3 bases at V and 1 base at J, with 8 bases between. The CDR3 length is 14 residues. CDR3 protein: CASSLDSGTDTQYF. As DNA, the CDR3 is TGTGCCAGCAGCTTGGACAGTGGCACAGATACGCAGTATTTT.

This clonotype was seen more than once but under ten times. The chain combines TRBV20-1 with TRBJ1-1, with 12 bases matching TRBD1. The CDR3 has 15 amino acids. Germline lookup yields CDR1 DFQATT and CDR2 SNEGSKA (reference sequence). With 3 bases clipped from V and 6 bases from J, the junction kept 8 bases outside the gene matches. The CDR3: CSARGDRGRRAEAFF. CDR3 nucleotides: TGCAGTGCTAGGGGGGACAGGGGGCGGAGGGCTGAAGCTTTCTTT.

This clonotype occurred many times. V is TRBV7-9 and J is TRBJ2-5; the match to TRBD2 covers 9 bases. The germline CDR1 and CDR2 sequences are SEHNR and FQNEAQ (reference sequence). The ends lost 5 bases at V and 1 base at J; junction bases unmatched: 5. The CDR3 is 15 residues long. CDR3 amino acids: CASSRGTSPQETQYF. CDR3 bases: TGTGCCAGCAGCAGAGGGACTAGCCCCCAAGAGACCCAGTACTTC.

CDR3 sequence (DNA): TGTGCCAGCAGCGCGCGGCGGACTAGCGGGGAGGAAGATACGCAGTATTTT. Protein sequence: CASSARRTSGEEDTQYF. V gene TRBV7-9 combines with J gene TRBJ2-3; 12 bases fit TRBD2. V was pared by 5 bases and J by 5 bases, with 11 bases of the junction left unmatched. CDR1 and CDR2 (germline): SEHNR, FQNEAQ (reference sequence). This CDR3 region has 17 residues.

This clonotype was counted only a few times. The rearrangement uses TRBV28 and TRBJ1-5, with D perhaps matching TRBD1 (5 bases). CDR3 size: 13 residues. V lost 1 base and J lost 6, with 7 bases in between. Germline-derived CDR1 and CDR2 are MDHEN and SYDVKM. CDR3 nucleotide sequence: TGTGCCAGCAGTTTATTGGGGACTCAGCCCCAGCATTTT. Translating gives CASSLLGTQPQHF.

The chain employs TRBV6-6 and TRBJ1-1, with 8 bases lining up with TRBD1. CDR3 size: 14 residues. Germline V gene lookup returns CDR1 MNHNY and CDR2 SVGAGI (reference sequence). V gave up 6 bases and J gave up 1 base; unmatched junction bases: 4. The CDR3 here is CASSDRGPNTEAFF. The CDR3 DNA reads TGTGCCAGCAGCGACAGGGGCCCGAACACTGAAGCTTTCTTT.

The genes are TRBV7-2 and TRBJ1-2; TRBD1 matches 7 bases. Trimming cost V 5 bases and J 1 base; bases outside gene matches: 4. This CDR3 comprises 14 residues. Germline CDR1 is SGHTA and CDR2 is FQGNSA. The DNA for the CDR3 is TGTGCCAGCAGCACGACAGGGCTTAACTATGGCTACACCTTC. Amino acid sequence: CASSTTGLNYGYTF.

This clonotype appeared a few times. The chain is built from TRBV27 and TRBJ1-5; D might be TRBD1 (6 bases). The V end was cut by 4 bases, the J end by 7 bases, with 14 bases between. CDR1 and CDR2 from the germline V gene are MNHEY and SMNVEV (reference sequence). There are 14 residues in the CDR3. CDR3 sequence: CASSWSGAGQPQHF. The CDR3 DNA reads as TGTGCCAGCAGTTGGTCAGGGGCGGGACAGCCCCAGCATTTT.

This clonotype turned up a few times. J is TRBJ2-7 and V is TRBV7-2; 7 bases are shared with TRBD2. This CDR3 contains 15 residues. Germline V gene sequence: CDR1 SGHTA, CDR2 FQGNSA. J gave up 1 base and V 4 bases, and 7 bases lay outside the gene matches. This CDR3 reads CASSSQAGPSYEQYF. The CDR3 DNA follows: TGTGCCAGCAGCTCTCAAGCGGGGCCATCCTACGAGCAGTACTTC.

This clonotype was seen at least ten times. V and J are TRBV4-3 and TRBJ2-1; maybe TRBD1 (6 bases). Trimming removed 1 base from V and 1 base from J, with 8 bases in between. Germline V gene sequence: CDR1 LGHNA, CDR2 YSLEER. CDR3 length: 15 amino acids. The CDR3 bases are TGCGCCAGCAGCCAAGGGACAGCTTCCTACAATGAGCAGTTCTTC. Translated: CASSQGTASYNEQFF.

This clonotype was seen a handful of times. The chain uses TRBV18 and TRBJ1-4, with 7 positions matching TRBD1. CDR1 is KGHSH and CDR2 is LQKENI in the germline V gene. The CDR3 contains 16 residues. Trimming at V came to 4 bases and at J to 3 bases, leaving 8 bases not matched to a gene. The CDR3 DNA is TGTGCCAGCTCACTAGGGACAGCGGCGGCTAATGAAAAACTGTTTTTT. Protein sequence: CASSLGTAAANEKLFF.

This clonotype was seen a handful of times. CDR3 loop: CASSLSGNPQHF. The CDR3 nucleotides are TGTGCCAGCAGTTTATCAGGCAACCCCCAGCATTTT. This chain uses TRBV28 with TRBJ1-5; D is undetermined. The germline V gene encodes CDR1 MDHEN and CDR2 SYDVKM. Trimming cost V 1 base and J 10 bases, with 8 bases left between them. CDR3 size: 12 residues.

This clonotype was recorded a few times. The V and J genes are TRBV4-2 and TRBJ2-3; D is uncertain. V was clipped by 0 bases and J by 3 bases, with 10 bases between them. The CDR3 extends over 15 amino acids. Germline CDR1 is LGHNA and CDR2 is YNFKEQ. The CDR3 loop reads CASSQETQRTDTQYF. The CDR3, as DNA: TGTGCCAGCAGCCAAGAGACTCAGAGGACAGATACGCAGTATTTT.

The sample holds a few counts of this clonotype. This chain links TRBV5-1 with TRBJ2-2; 7 positions agree with TRBD2. The junction had 13 bases not matched to a gene; V was cut back by 4 bases and J by 7 bases. The germline V gene has CDR1 SGHRS and CDR2 YFSETQ. This CDR3 contains 16 residues. In nucleotides, the CDR3 is TGCGCCAGCAGCCCCCTTCCTACGGCGGGAGTCGGGGAGCTGTTTTTT. It yields the protein CASSPLPTAGVGELFF.

The chain recombines TRBV4-1 with TRBJ1-1; 8 bases line up with TRBD1. This CDR3 has 18 residues. Unmatched junction bases numbered 17, after V lost 5 bases and J lost 3 bases. Germline loops: CDR1 MGHRA, CDR2 YSYEKL. Here the CDR3 reads CASSDARSGQGRHTEAFF. The CDR3 DNA reads TGCGCCAGCAGCGATGCCCGGAGCGGACAGGGACGGCACACTGAAGCTTTCTTT.

Only a few counts were recorded for this clonotype. The chain employs TRBV7-3 and TRBJ2-2; D is ambiguous. This CDR3 has 14 residues. The V end lost 2 bases, the J end lost 7 bases, and 11 bases lay between the germline ends. Germline assignment: CDR1 SGHTA and CDR2 FQGTGA. In DNA form, the CDR3 reads TGTGCCAGCAGCTTAGATCCTGCGGTCGGGGAGCTGTTTTTT. It specifies CASSLDPAVGELFF. Complete variable domain (other parts from reference TRBV7-3 and TRBJ2-2): GAGVSQTPSNKVTEKGKYVELRCDPISGHTALYWYRQSLGQGPEFLIYFQGTGAADDSGLPNDRFFAVRPEGSVSTLKIQRTERGDSAVYLCASSLDPAVGELFFGEGSRLTVL.

Only a few counts were recorded for this clonotype. V usage is TRBV6-5 and J usage is TRBJ2-7; D tentatively fits TRBD1 or TRBD2 (5 bases each). Looked up from germline, CDR1 is MNHEY and CDR2 is SVGAGI. V shed 9 bases and J shed 1 base, with 10 bases lying between them. The length of the CDR3 is 12 residues. CDR3 protein: CASPGRSYEQYV. For the CDR3, the DNA is TGTGCCAGTCCGGGACGGTCCTACGAGCAGTACGTC.

This chain joins TRBV11-2 and TRBJ2-3; 11 nucleotides match TRBD2. The length of the CDR3 is 18 residues. V dropped 3 bases and J dropped 0; count of bases not matched to a gene: 8. In germline, CDR1 is SGHAT, CDR2 FQNNGV. The CDR3 loop reads CASSFMVAGGPSTDTQYF. DNA of the CDR3: TGTGCCAGCAGCTTTATGGTAGCGGGGGGGCCCAGCACAGATACGCAGTATTTT.